The text below deals with one TCR beta chain. Generated by immunoSEQ multiplex PCR, the TCRdb table keeps only in-frame clones and is missing some. Of approximately 580,000 clones in the sample, approximately 78% were seen once. The entry originates in a study of shared T cell receptors in the human thymus. The same sample was also used in a study of human thymus T cells. This second report adds: The donors were infants in Finland with congenital heart defects, otherwise immunologically healthy. Thymus tissue for the work was resected from patients undergoing corrective heart surgery. Both thymic and peripheral blood repertoires showed apparently biased V and J usage. Unrelated individuals were reported by related research to share highly overlapping thymic repertoires.

The sample consisted of thymocytes. This sequence was found in a boy in the first two years of life with a congenital heart defect.

The CDR3 nucleotides are TGTGCCGCTAATCAGACTAGCGGAGAGACCCAGTACTTC. Protein product: CAANQTSGETQYF. The chain carries TRBV30 and TRBJ2-5; 9 bases agree with TRBD2. The CDR3 sequence is 13 residues long. The germline gives CDR1 GTSNPN, CDR2 SVGIG (reference sequence). V lost 8 bases to trimming and J lost 4 bases; unmatched junction nucleotides: 8.